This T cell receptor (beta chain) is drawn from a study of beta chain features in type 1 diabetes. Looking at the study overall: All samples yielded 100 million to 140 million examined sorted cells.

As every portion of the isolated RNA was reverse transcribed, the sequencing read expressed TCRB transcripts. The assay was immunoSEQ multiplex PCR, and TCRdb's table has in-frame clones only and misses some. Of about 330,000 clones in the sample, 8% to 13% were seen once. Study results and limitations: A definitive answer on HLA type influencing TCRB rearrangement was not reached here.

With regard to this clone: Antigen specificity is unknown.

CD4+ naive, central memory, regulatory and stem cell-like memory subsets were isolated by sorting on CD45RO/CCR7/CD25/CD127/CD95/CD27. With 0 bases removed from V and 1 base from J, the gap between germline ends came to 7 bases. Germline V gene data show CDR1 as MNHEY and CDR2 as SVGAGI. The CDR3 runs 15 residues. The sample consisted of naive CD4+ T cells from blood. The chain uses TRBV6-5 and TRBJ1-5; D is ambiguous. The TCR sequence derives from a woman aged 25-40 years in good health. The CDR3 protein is CASSYSLQSNQPQHF. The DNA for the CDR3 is TGTGCCAGCAGTTACTCCCTTCAGAGCAATCAGCCCCAGCATTTT.